A single T cell receptor beta chain is shown here with its context. The sample is drawn from a study of blood T cell repertoires in COVID-19. Study summary: The United States, Italy and Spain provided the acute and convalescent COVID-19 samples. From T cells, B-cell-depleted T cells, or PBMCs came the material, which was cDNA or gDNA.

Source study methods: How many nucleated cells were present was estimated from reference gene primer amplification. Sequenced by immunoSEQ multiplex PCR; TCRdb stores in-frame clones only, minus some. That table gives V, J and clone size, and the DNA gave D and trimming. The sample comprises approximately 130,000 clones, approximately 84% of which are singletons, and over 10% rests with the top ten. Germline CDR1 is SGHNT and CDR2 is YYREEE (reference sequence). This CDR3 is 15 amino acids long. With 4 bases removed from V and 6 bases from J, the gap between germline ends came to 20 bases. Input material: peripheral blood. This clonotype was sampled from a human donor in a cohort sampled during active COVID-19. The rearrangement uses TRBV5-4 and TRBJ2-7; no definite D call. The CDR3 here is CASSTPSPSGREQYF. DNA for the CDR3: TGTGCCAGCAGCACACCGTCCCCCAGTGGGCGCGAGCAGTACTTC.